This is a list of T cell receptor beta chains from one sample in a study of human T cells and chemical hapten exposure. Using its own MiXCR run on the RACE reads, TCRdb lists one record per CDR3 protein. Seen here are about 85,000 distinct CDR3 sequences, roughly 10% observed once, and the top ten hold more than 1.5%. The specimen was whole blood, collected in connection with sensitization to the hapten diphenylcyclopropenone (DPC). These receptors all stem from a young man with alopecia areata. Some clones in this sample may be carry-over from other donors' samples. CDR3s include the opening cysteine and the closing phenylalanine or tryptophan. A D gene is named only where the DNA matches it firmly. Rows may omit the clone size; those that give it use once, few, many or a size class.

TRBJ2-5 TRBD1 TRBV4-3 16 few CASSRTGTGGYETQYF TGCGCCAGCAGCCGGACCGGGACAGGGGGATACGAGACCCAGTACTTC
TRBJ1-3 - TRBV4-3 15 - CASSQDSTAGNTIYF TGCGCCAGCAGCCAAGATAGTACAGCTGGAAACACCATATATTTT
TRBJ2-1 - TRBV29-1 19 - CSVEEELRYQGSSYNEQFF TGCAGCGTTGAAGAGGAATTAAGGTACCAGGGGAGCTCCTACAATGAGCAGTTCTTC
TRBJ1-5 - TRBV7-4 15 few CASSLMLRSNQPQHF TGTGCCAGCAGCTTAATGCTACGGAGCAATCAGCCCCAGCATTTT
TRBJ1-2 - TRBV4-3 16 few CASSQDYGQLNYGYTF TGCGCCAGCAGCCAAGACTATGGACAGCTTAACTATGGCTACACCTTC
TRBJ1-6 - TRBV4-1 14 many CASSQPLQSSTLHF TGCGCCAGCAGCCAACCCTTACAGAGTAGCACCCTCCACTTT
TRBJ2-2 - TRBV9 16 many CASSLRYSGNTGELFF TGTGCCAGCAGCCTTCGGTATTCTGGAAACACCGGGGAGCTGTTTTTT
TRBJ1-2 TRBD1 TRBV6-5 15 few CASSYSQGGNYGYTF TGTGCCAGCAGTTACTCACAGGGGGGGAACTATGGCTACACCTTC
TRBJ2-7 TRBD2 TRBV29-1 14 many CSAGTSGGGYEQYF TGCAGCGCCGGGACTAGCGGGGGGGGATACGAGCAGTACTTC
TRBJ2-2 - TRBV10-3 11 few CAITNTGELFF TGTGCCATCACTAACACCGGGGAGCTGTTTTTT
TRBJ1-3 TRBD1 TRBV12-3/TRBV12-4 14 many CASRGQGQGNTIYF TGTGCCAGCCGAGGACAGGGACAAGGAAACACCATATATTTT
TRBJ1-6 - TRBV7-8 15 few CASTPPGSYNSPLHF TGTGCCAGCACCCCTCCGGGATCCTATAATTCACCCCTCCACTTT
TRBJ1-1 - TRBV7-8 14 many CASSLELGSTEAFF TGTGCCAGCAGCTTAGAGTTGGGCAGCACTGAAGCTTTCTTT
TRBJ2-5 - TRBV11-2 17 - CASSLPREQGRGGTQYF TGTGCCAGCAGCTTACCCCGGGAGCAGGGCCGAGGTGGGACCCAGTACTTC
TRBJ1-5 - TRBV20-1 13 many CSAAQGSNQPQHF TGCAGTGCTGCACAGGGAAGCAATCAGCCCCAGCATTTT
TRBJ2-1 TRBD2 TRBV7-6 18 many CASRYFSYGGGAYNEQFF TGTGCCAGCAGGTACTTCTCATACGGCGGGGGGGCCTACAATGAGCAGTTCTTC
TRBJ2-7 - TRBV7-2 16 few CASSLVLDSSAHRQYF TGTGCCAGCAGCTTAGTTTTGGACAGTTCTGCCCATAGGCAGTACTTC
TRBJ2-3 - TRBV12-3/TRBV12-4 12 many CASRPSTDTQYF TGTGCCAGCAGGCCATCGACAGATACGCAGTATTTT
TRBJ2-3 TRBD1 TRBV5-4 14 few CASSYRGGTDTQYF TGTGCCAGCAGCTACAGGGGTGGCACAGATACGCAGTATTTT
TRBJ2-1 - TRBV4-3 14 - CASSQTWASDEQFF TGCGCCAGCAGCCAAACTTGGGCCTCGGATGAGCAGTTCTTC
TRBJ1-3 - TRBV6-1 14 many CASSEMAEEDTIYF TGTGCCAGCAGTGAGATGGCAGAAGAGGACACCATATATTTT
TRBJ2-2 TRBD1 TRBV29-1 13 many CSVSRTGTGELFF TGCAGCGTTTCCCGGACAGGCACCGGGGAGCTGTTTTTT
TRBJ2-7 - TRBV28 15 - CASRILGGASYEQYF TGTGCCAGCAGGATATTGGGTGGGGCCTCCTACGAGCAGTACTTC
TRBJ2-4 - TRBV15 14 once CATSRDMAKNIQYF TGTGCCACCAGCAGAGATATGGCGAAAAACATTCAGTACTTC
TRBJ1-6 - TRBV11-1 14 - CASSLRGGGSPLHF TGTGCCAGCAGCCTCAGGGGAGGAGGGTCACCCCTCCACTTT
TRBJ1-2 - TRBV29-1 11 many CSGEDSGGYTF TGCAGCGGAGAGGACAGTGGCGGCTACACCTTC
TRBJ2-7 - TRBV10-2 15 few CASSESNRGLYEQYF TGCGCCAGCAGTGAGTCGAACCGGGGGCTATACGAGCAGTACTTC
TRBJ1-5 - TRBV29-1 15 few CSVEVSGEDHQPQHF TGCAGCGTTGAAGTATCGGGGGAAGACCATCAGCCCCAGCATTTT
TRBJ2-7 - TRBV20-1 12 few CSARVLPYEQYF TGCAGTGCTAGAGTACTACCCTACGAGCAGTACTTC
TRBJ2-3 TRBD1 TRBV7-6 17 many CASSLRQGVSNTDTQYF TGTGCCAGCAGCTTAAGACAGGGTGTGAGCAACACAGATACGCAGTATTTT
TRBJ1-1 TRBD1 TRBV5-1 14 few CASSSDTGDTEAFF TGCGCCAGCAGCTCGGATACAGGGGACACTGAAGCTTTCTTT
TRBJ1-1 - TRBV27 14 once CASSSGMLNTEAFF TGTGCCAGCAGTTCCGGGATGTTGAACACTGAAGCTTTCTTT
TRBJ2-5 TRBD2 TRBV4-1 17 - CASSQPPSGGARETQYF TGCGCCAGCAGCCAACCTCCTAGCGGGGGGGCCCGGGAGACCCAGTACTTC
TRBJ2-2 TRBD2 TRBV5-1 13 many CASSGEGTGELFF TGCGCCAGCAGCGGGGAGGGCACCGGGGAGCTGTTTTTT
TRBJ2-7 TRBD2 TRBV11-2 13 few CASSLEIAGVTYF TGTGCCAGCAGCTTAGAGATAGCGGGGGTTACGTACTTC